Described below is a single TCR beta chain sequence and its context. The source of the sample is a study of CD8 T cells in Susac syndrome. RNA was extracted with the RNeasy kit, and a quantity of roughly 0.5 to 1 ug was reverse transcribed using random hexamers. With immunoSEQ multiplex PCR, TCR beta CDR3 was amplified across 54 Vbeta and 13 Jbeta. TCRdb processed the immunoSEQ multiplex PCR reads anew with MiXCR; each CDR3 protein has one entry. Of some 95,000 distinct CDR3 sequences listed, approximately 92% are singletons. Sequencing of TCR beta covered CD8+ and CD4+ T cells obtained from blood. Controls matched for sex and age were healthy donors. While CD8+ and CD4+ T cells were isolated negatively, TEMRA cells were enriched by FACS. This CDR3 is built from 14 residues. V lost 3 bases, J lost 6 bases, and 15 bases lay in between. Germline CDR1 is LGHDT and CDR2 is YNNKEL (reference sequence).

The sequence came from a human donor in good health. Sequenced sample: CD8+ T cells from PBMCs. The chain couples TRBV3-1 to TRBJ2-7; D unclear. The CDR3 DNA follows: TGTGCCAGCAGCCACGGTACCAGTCGCGCCGAGCAGTACTTC. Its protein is CASSHGTSRAEQYF.